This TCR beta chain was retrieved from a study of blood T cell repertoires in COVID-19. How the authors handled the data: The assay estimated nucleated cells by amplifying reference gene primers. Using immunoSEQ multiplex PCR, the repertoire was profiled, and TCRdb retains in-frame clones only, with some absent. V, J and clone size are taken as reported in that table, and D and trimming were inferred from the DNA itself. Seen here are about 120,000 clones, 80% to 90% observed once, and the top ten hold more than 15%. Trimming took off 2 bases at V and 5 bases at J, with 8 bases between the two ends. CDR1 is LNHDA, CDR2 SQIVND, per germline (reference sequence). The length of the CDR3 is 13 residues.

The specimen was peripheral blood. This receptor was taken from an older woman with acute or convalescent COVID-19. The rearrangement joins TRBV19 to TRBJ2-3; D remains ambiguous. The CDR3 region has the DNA TGTGCCAGTAGTATAAACCCGGGAGATACGCAGTATTTT. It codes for CASSINPGDTQYF.